The TCR beta chain described here comes from a study of CD8+ T cells in alopecia areata. Whole-study results and caveats: Among the cells sequenced in scalp samples are also the resident alphabeta T cells of normal skin. Clonality in lesional scalp, especially alopecia totalis/universalis, exceeded that of normal scalp. It was less clear whether patients shared TCRs than it was in mice, possibly because of HLA.

Isolation of CD4+ and CD8+ T cells from PBMCs was achieved by sorting. Extraction of RNA preceded its reverse transcription into cDNA, which served as the sequencing template. The protocol was immunoSEQ multiplex PCR, while the TCRdb copy is restricted to in-frame clones and leaves out a portion. The sample holds about 150,000 clones, 62% seen once. Of note for this clone: The antigen is undetermined.

Trimming shortened V by 4 bases and J by 0 bases, and 7 bases separated the two germline ends. The germline gives CDR1 SGHAT, CDR2 FQNNGV. The CDR3 is made up of 14 amino acids. The receptor was isolated from a human donor in good health. The rearrangement uses TRBV11-2 and TRBJ2-1, with D unresolved. Input material: CD8+ T cells sorted from blood. The CDR3 is CASSSDGSYNEQFF. DNA for the CDR3: TGTGCCAGCAGCTCGGACGGCTCCTACAATGAGCAGTTCTTC.